Presented here are 29 T cell receptor beta chains from one specimen sequenced in a study of blood T cell repertoires in COVID-19. Measured with immunoSEQ multiplex PCR; TCRdb has only the in-frame clones, and not every one. This sample has more than 85,000 clones, with approximately 80% found just once. Material for sequencing was peripheral blood. The receptor source for this set is a woman aged 55-75 years with acute or convalescent COVID-19.

In this sample, this clone turned up a few times. CDR3 sequence (DNA): TGTGCCAGCAGCTTAGAGCTCGTGCCTTCCGGCGAGCAGTACTTC. It yields the protein CASSLELVPSGEQYF. The V call is TRBV7-9, the J call TRBJ2-7; unclear D gene. CDR3 length: 15 residues. The V gene lost 1 base and the J gene lost 6 bases, with 16 bases spanning the gap. CDR1 is SEHNR and CDR2 is FQNEAQ in the germline V gene (reference sequence). Full variable domain (outside the CDR3, taken from reference TRBV7-9 and TRBJ2-7): DTGVSQNPRHKITKRGQNVTFRCDPISEHNRLYWYRQTLGQGPEFLTYFQNEAQLEKSRLLSDRFSAERPKGSFSTLEIQRTEQGDSAMYLCASSLELVPSGEQYFGPGTRLTVT.

The genes are TRBV4-2 and TRBJ1-6; a weak D match, TRBD1 (6 bases). CDR1 and CDR2 from the germline V gene are LGHNA and YNFKEQ. V lost 0 bases, J lost 8 bases, and 11 bases lay in between. This CDR3 is built from 15 residues. The CDR3 loop is CASSQDGQPDSPLHF. The CDR3 DNA is TGTGCCAGCAGCCAAGATGGACAGCCTGATTCACCCCTCCACTTT.

The chain couples TRBV7-6 to TRBJ2-7; 11 bases match TRBD2. The trim removed 5 bases at V and 3 bases at J, leaving 9 bases unmatched. Germline assignment: CDR1 SGHVS and CDR2 FNYEAQ. This CDR3 has 16 residues. The CDR3 here is CASSTYSGGAVYEQYF. The CDR3 DNA is TGTGCCAGCAGCACCTATAGCGGGGGGGCCGTCTACGAGCAGTACTTC.

The chain has TRBV10-1 and TRBJ1-5; 12 nucleotides align to TRBD1. V was pared by 8 bases and J by 12 bases, with 17 bases of the junction left unmatched. Germline values: CDR1 WNHNN, CDR2 SYGVQD (reference sequence). The CDR3 has 16 amino acids. CDR3 in DNA: TGCGCCAGCGGGGAGAATGCGGGACAGGGGGCCCCTTACCAGCATTTT. Translating gives CASGENAGQGAPYQHF.

The gene calls are TRBV10-3 and TRBJ1-2; TRBD1 might be the D (6 bases). V lost 4 bases to trimming and J lost 2 bases, with 8 bases between them. The CDR3 is 13 amino acids. Germline V gene lookup returns CDR1 ENHRY and CDR2 SYGVKD. CDR3: CAISVDRNYGYTF. As DNA, the CDR3 is TGTGCCATCAGTGTAGACAGGAACTATGGCTACACCTTC.

The chain joins TRBV2 to TRBJ2-2, with 14 positions matching TRBD2. Germline lookup yields CDR1 SNHLY and CDR2 FYNNEI. CDR3 length: 17 residues. The ends lost 7 bases at V and 6 bases at J; junction bases unmatched: 10. The CDR3 sequence is CASNRGLAGGIAGELFF. CDR3 DNA: TGTGCCAGCAATCGCGGACTAGCGGGGGGAATCGCCGGGGAGCTGTTTTTT. The full variable domain, with the rest looked up from reference TRBV2 and TRBJ2-2, is EPEVTQTPSHQVTQMGQEVILRCVPISNHLYFYWYRQILGQKVEFLVSFYNNEISEKSEIFDDQFSVERPDGSNFTLKIRSTKLEDSAMYFCASNRGLAGGIAGELFFGEGSRLTVL.

This clone was detected once. CDR3 region: CASSQSSALRGYGYTF. CDR3 nucleotide sequence: TGCGCCAGCAGCCAATCGTCTGCTTTGCGGGGCTATGGCTACACCTTC. The V call is TRBV4-3, the J call TRBJ1-2; D ambiguous. Trimming took 2 bases from V and 4 from J, leaving 17 bases between them. The CDR3 has 16 residues. CDR1 and CDR2 (germline): LGHNA, YSLEER.

The chain joins TRBV9 to TRBJ2-7; perhaps TRBD2 as D (5 bases). This CDR3 comprises 13 residues. Trimming stripped 3 bases from V and 7 bases from J, with 14 bases between. CDR1 and CDR2 (germline): SGDLS, YYNGEE. CDR3 region: CASSDQVGVEQYF. The CDR3 DNA follows: TGTGCCAGCAGCGACCAAGTCGGGGTAGAGCAGTACTTC.

This rearrangement joins TRBV5-4 to TRBJ2-7; D might be TRBD2 (5 bases). Germline-derived CDR1 and CDR2 are SGHNT and YYREEE (reference sequence). The CDR3 extends over 15 amino acids. Trimming removed 5 bases at V and 0 bases at J, with 15 bases between. The CDR3 sequence is CASSRDLASSYEQYF. In DNA, the CDR3 is TGTGCCAGCAGTCGTGACCTAGCAAGCTCCTACGAGCAGTACTTC.

By sample fraction, this clone is medium-sized (0.01 to 0.1%). The V and J genes are TRBV5-4 and TRBJ1-2, with 9 nucleotides matching TRBD1. V gave up 3 bases and J gave up 6 bases; unmatched junction bases: 6. The germline gives CDR1 SGHNT, CDR2 YYREEE (reference sequence). CDR3 length: 14 amino acids. This CDR3 is CASSSTGQGHGYTF. CDR3 nucleotide sequence: TGTGCCAGCAGCTCAACGGGACAGGGTCATGGCTACACCTTC.

This rearrangement joins TRBV5-1 to TRBJ2-7; D is possibly TRBD2 (5 bases). CDR1 and CDR2 from the germline V gene are SGHRS and YFSETQ. This CDR3 region has 14 residues. V was cut by 5 bases and J by 2 bases, with 14 bases left in between. CDR3 nucleotide sequence: TGCGCCAGCAGGGTCGGGGTGAACCCCTACGAGCAGTACTTC. This encodes CASRVGVNPYEQYF.

The gene calls are TRBV6-6 and TRBJ1-5; no firm D call. CDR3 size: 14 residues. Deletions cut 5 bases from V and 5 bases from J, with 13 bases between. Germline V gives CDR1 MNHNY, CDR2 SVGAGI (reference sequence). CDR3 protein: CASSNLGAYQPQHF. CDR3 sequence (DNA): TGTGCCAGCAGTAATCTCGGAGCTTATCAGCCCCAGCATTTT.

The chain uses TRBV28 and TRBJ2-1, with a possible D match to TRBD2 (7 bases). Germline loops: CDR1 MDHEN, CDR2 SYDVKM. V lost 7 bases, J lost 8 bases, and 15 bases lay in between. The CDR3 is made up of 13 amino acids. The CDR3 loop reads CASIGGVRDEQFF. The CDR3 DNA reads as TGTGCCAGCATAGGGGGGGTTCGCGATGAGCAGTTCTTC.

The rearrangement links TRBV30 to TRBJ2-3; 7 bases map to TRBD2. With 3 bases clipped from V and 5 bases from J, the junction kept 8 bases outside the gene matches. This CDR3 contains 14 residues. CDR1 is GTSNPN and CDR2 is SVGIG in the germline V gene (reference sequence). The CDR3 sequence: CAWRPRLAGDTQYF. The CDR3 nucleotides are TGTGCCTGGAGACCTCGACTAGCAGGAGATACGCAGTATTTT.

The chain couples TRBV7-2 to TRBJ1-2, with D possibly matching TRBD1 (6 bases). Germline V lookup: CDR1 SGHTA, CDR2 FQGNSA. This CDR3 region has 12 residues. Trimming left V 5 bases short and J 3 bases short, with 7 bases between. The CDR3 nucleotides read TGTGCCAGCAGCCGGACAGACTATGGCTACACCTTC. This encodes CASSRTDYGYTF.

This clone was seen a few times. V gene TRBV11-2 combines with J gene TRBJ1-6; 9 positions agree with TRBD1. There are 15 residues in the CDR3. J lost 7 bases, V lost 3 bases, and 4 bases had no gene match. Germline V gives CDR1 SGHAT, CDR2 FQNNGV. CDR3 DNA: TGTGCCAGCAGCTTCTTAGGGACAGGGAATTCACCCCTCCACTTT. Translation: CASSFLGTGNSPLHF.

The chain links TRBV2 to TRBJ2-7; tentative D call: TRBD1 (6 bases). The V end was cut by 7 bases, the J end by 9 bases, with 19 bases between. The germline V gene encodes CDR1 SNHLY and CDR2 FYNNEI. CDR3 length: 13 residues. The CDR3 DNA follows: TGTGCCAGCAACGGACAGTCGAGTCGGGGGCAGTACTTC. Amino acid sequence: CASNGQSSRGQYF.

The chain recombines TRBV29-1 with TRBJ1-2, with D possibly TRBD1 on 5 matching bases. Trimming took off 6 bases at V and 7 bases at J, with 18 bases between the two ends. The germline V gene encodes CDR1 SQVTM and CDR2 ANQGSEA. This CDR3 region has 13 residues. The CDR3: CSVADDRRSGYTF. CDR3 DNA: TGCAGCGTCGCCGATGACAGAAGGAGTGGCTACACCTTC.

The chain recombines TRBV7-6 with TRBJ2-3; no definite D call. V gave up 5 bases and J gave up 4 bases, with 13 bases separating them. The CDR3 sequence is 14 residues long. Per the germline V gene, CDR1 is SGHVS and CDR2 is FNYEAQ. CDR3 nucleotides: TGTGCCAGCAGCCAAGAAGGAGAGTCAGATACGCAGTATTTT. Translation gives CASSQEGESDTQYF.

The chain is built from TRBV24-1 and TRBJ2-2; 8 nucleotides line up with TRBD1. Germline CDR1 reads KGHDR; CDR2 reads SFDVKD. The CDR3 consists of 15 residues. The ends lost 7 bases at V and 6 bases at J; junction bases unmatched: 9. The DNA for the CDR3 is TGTGCCACCAGCCCGGGGGACAGGTTCTCCGGGGAGCTGTTTTTT. This sequence encodes CATSPGDRFSGELFF.

The chain combines TRBV5-1 with TRBJ1-1, with a possible D match to TRBD1 (6 bases). Trimming left V 1 base short and J 4 bases short, with 11 bases between. The CDR3 is 14 residues long. Looked up from germline, CDR1 is SGHRS and CDR2 is YFSETQ. The CDR3 nucleotides are TGCGCCAGCAGCTTGTCAGGGGAGGGCACTGAAGCTTTCTTT. This translates into CASSLSGEGTEAFF.

The chain employs TRBV18 and TRBJ1-2; TRBD1 aligns across 12 bases. From germline, CDR1 is KGHSH and CDR2 LQKENI. This CDR3 has 15 amino acids. The V segment lost 5 bases and the J segment 4 bases; nucleotides outside the gene matches: 5. CDR3 protein: CASSSGQGALYGYTF. The DNA of the CDR3 is TGTGCCAGCTCATCGGGACAGGGGGCCCTCTATGGCTACACCTTC.

The chain recombines TRBV11-2 with TRBJ2-2; perhaps TRBD2 as D (7 bases). From germline, CDR1 is SGHAT and CDR2 FQNNGV. The CDR3 loop spans 15 amino acids. Between the trimmed V and J ends, which lost 5 bases and 5 bases, there was a span of 15 bases. This CDR3 reads CASSLWGGQTGELFF. The CDR3 nucleotides read TGTGCCAGCAGCCTCTGGGGGGGCCAAACCGGGGAGCTGTTTTTT.

The rearrangement joins TRBV9 to TRBJ1-1; D unclear. Trimming removed 3 bases at V and 5 bases at J, with 11 bases between. CDR1 and CDR2 from the germline V gene are SGDLS and YYNGEE. The CDR3 consists of 13 residues. CDR3 nucleotide sequence: TGTGCCAGCAGCGCAGTTGAGGGTACTGAAGCTTTCTTT. This translates into CASSAVEGTEAFF.

The chain carries TRBV9 and TRBJ1-4; 9 positions match TRBD1. J lost 8 bases, V lost 3 bases, and 8 bases had no gene match. Germline V lookup: CDR1 SGDLS, CDR2 YYNGEE. This CDR3 is 15 amino acids long. The CDR3 reads CASSDPGQGYEKLFF. The CDR3 DNA reads as TGTGCCAGCAGCGACCCGGGACAGGGTTACGAAAAACTGTTTTTT. Full variable domain (rest looked up from reference TRBV9 and TRBJ1-4): DSGVTQTPKHLITATGQRVTLRCSPRSGDLSVYWYQQSLDQGLQFLIQYYNGEERAKGNILERFSAQQFPDLHSELNLSSLELGDSALYFCASSDPGQGYEKLFFGSGTQLSVL.

The J gene is TRBJ2-5, the V gene TRBV5-4, with 16 positions matching TRBD2. This CDR3 spans 17 amino acids. V lost 5 bases to trimming and J lost 5 bases; unmatched junction nucleotides: 9. Looked up from germline, CDR1 is SGHNT and CDR2 is YYREEE (reference sequence). For the CDR3, the DNA is TGTGCCAGCAGACCCGGGACTAGCGGGGGGGCGGGGGAGACCCAGTACTTC. The encoded protein is CASRPGTSGGAGETQYF.

For the CDR3, the DNA is TGCAGTGCTAGTGGGGGACAGGGGGAAACGGGGCAGTACTTC. The encoded protein is CSASGGQGETGQYF. The genes are TRBV20-1 and TRBJ2-7; 11 nucleotides agree with TRBD1. Per the germline V gene, CDR1 is DFQATT and CDR2 is SNEGSKA (reference sequence). The ends lost 3 bases at V and 9 bases at J; junction bases unmatched: 10. The CDR3 sequence is 14 residues long.

The sample holds one count of this clone. This chain uses TRBV6-2 or TRBV6-3 with TRBJ2-1, with 12 bases that match TRBD2. Germline V CDR1 and CDR2: MNHEY, SVGEGT. The CDR3 has 16 residues. V lost 0 bases to trimming and J lost 10 bases; unmatched junction nucleotides: 7. This CDR3 is CASSYSLAGGSWEQFF. The DNA for the CDR3 is TGTGCCAGCAGTTACTCGCTAGCGGGGGGGTCTTGGGAGCAGTTCTTC.

The V gene is TRBV12-3 or TRBV12-4, the J gene TRBJ2-7; 7 bases map to TRBD1. V shed 5 bases, J shed 7 bases, and the junction held 5 bases outside the gene matches. This CDR3 comprises 12 residues. The CDR3 loop reads CASSPTGKEQYF. The CDR3 nucleotides read TGTGCCAGCAGTCCGACAGGGAAGGAGCAGTACTTC.